One and the same sample provided the 5 T cell receptor beta chains below, sequenced in a study of shared clonotypes between healthy human individuals. Measured with immunoSEQ multiplex PCR; TCRdb has only the in-frame clones, and not every one. This sample has millions of clones, with around nine tenths found just once. Sequencing input: naive CD4+ T cells sorted from blood. Subset: CD45RA+ positively selected. The source is a man aged 18 to 29 in good health.

This chain links TRBV7-2 with TRBJ1-1, with 9 positions matching TRBD1. This CDR3 spans 15 amino acids. Germline assignment: CDR1 SGHTA and CDR2 FQGNSA. With 6 bases clipped from V and 4 bases from J, the junction kept 9 bases outside the gene matches. The CDR3 sequence: CASRYTGGKVTEAFF. CDR3 bases: TGTGCCAGCAGATACACAGGGGGCAAGGTCACTGAAGCTTTCTTT.

The chain carries TRBV2 and TRBJ2-3; 7 positions match TRBD2. After removal of 3 bases from V and 5 bases from J, the junction contained 11 bases not matched to a gene. This CDR3 has 16 residues. Germline V gives CDR1 SNHLY, CDR2 FYNNEI. The CDR3 DNA is TGTGCCAGCAGTGATCCCGCCCTAGCGGAGAGAGATACGCAGTATTTT. Its translation is CASSDPALAERDTQYF.

The gene calls are TRBV4-3 and TRBJ2-4; D is possibly TRBD2 (6 bases). Germline CDR1 and CDR2: LGHNA and YSLEER. The V and J ends lost 1 base and 0 bases respectively, with 22 bases between them. This CDR3 has 20 amino acids. The CDR3 sequence is CASSQVTTFSGVLAKNIQYF. The CDR3 bases are TGCGCCAGCAGCCAAGTCACTACCTTTTCGGGGGTACTAGCCAAAAACATTCAGTACTTC.

The J gene is TRBJ2-1, the V gene TRBV5-1, with 10 bases aligning to TRBD1. CDR1 is SGHRS, CDR2 YFSETQ, per germline. The V gene end was trimmed by 5 bases and the J gene end by 7 bases; junction bases not matched to a gene: 6. The CDR3 totals 14 residues. The CDR3 loop reads CASRWTGGSNEQFF. CDR3 in DNA: TGCGCCAGCAGATGGACAGGGGGGTCAAATGAGCAGTTCTTC. Together with reference TRBV5-1 and TRBJ2-1, the CDR3 gives the full variable domain: KAGVTQTPRYLIKTRGQQVTLSCSPISGHRSVSWYQQTPGQGLQFLFEYFSETQRNKGNFPGRFSGRQFSNSRSEMNVSTLELGDSALYLCASRWTGGSNEQFFGPGTRLTVL.

This clone came up a few times. This chain joins TRBV2 and TRBJ2-3; D is possibly TRBD1 (6 bases). Trimming stripped 6 bases from V and 2 bases from J, with 15 bases between. CDR1 and CDR2 (germline): SNHLY, FYNNEI. The CDR3 has 15 amino acids. Written as DNA, the CDR3 is TGTGCCAGCAGGGACAGCCCTGCTTTCACAGATACGCAGTATTTT. Translating it yields CASRDSPAFTDTQYF.